This TCR beta chain was retrieved from a study of T-cell memory formation after mild COVID-19. Study information: TCR clusters were mostly confined to one donor each. Study-level points and caveats: Later expanders leaned toward CD4+, whereas clones contracting from day 15 to 85 were balanced CD4/CD8. Some responding clones appeared in pre-infection memory, suggesting cross-reactive memory joined.

This clonotype was seen a handful of times. No antigen is known for it. After 5'RACE with constant-segment primers, TCR alpha and TCR beta cDNA libraries carrying sample barcodes and UMIs were obtained. TCRdb passed the 5' RACE reads through MiXCR, listing each CDR3 protein once. The sample shows 250,000 to 300,000 distinct CDR3 sequences, more than 15% of them seen only once. The specimen sequenced was PBMCs or a T cell subset sorted from them (not recorded which). This sequence originates from a man in his late teens or twenties who had mild COVID-19 (a few samples of this study predate the infection). Cell type and time point are not known.

CDR3 nucleotides: TGTGCCAGCAGCCCAGGGGAGGTGGGCCCGGGGTACAATGAGCAGTTCTTC. This gives the protein CASSPGEVGPGYNEQFF. The chain couples TRBV11-2 to TRBJ2-1, with D possibly being TRBD1 or TRBD2 (6 bases each). Trimming took off 5 bases at V and 4 bases at J, with 21 bases between the two ends. The CDR3 has 17 residues. CDR1 and CDR2 from the germline V gene are SGHAT and FQNNGV.